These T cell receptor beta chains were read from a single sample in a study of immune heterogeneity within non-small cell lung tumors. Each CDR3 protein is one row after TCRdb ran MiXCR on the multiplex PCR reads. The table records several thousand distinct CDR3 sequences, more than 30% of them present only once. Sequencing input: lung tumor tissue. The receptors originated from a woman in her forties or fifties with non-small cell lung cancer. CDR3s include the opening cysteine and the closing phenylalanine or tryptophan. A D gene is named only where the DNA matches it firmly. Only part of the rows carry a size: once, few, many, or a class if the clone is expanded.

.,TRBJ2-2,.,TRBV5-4,TGTGCCAGCAGCTTGGGGACAAGGAACACCGGGGAGCTGTTTTTT,CASSLGTRNTGELFF
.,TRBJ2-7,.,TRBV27,TGTGCCAGCCAAGAGTTACTGGGGTATCGATCCTACGAGCAGTACTTC,CASQELLGYRSYEQYF
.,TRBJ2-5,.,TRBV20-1,TGCAGTGCTAGAGTCCGGGACGCCTCCGAGACCCAGTACTTC,CSARVRDASETQYF
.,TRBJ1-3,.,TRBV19,TGTGCCAGTAGTCCGGACCCTGGAAACACCATATATTTT,CASSPDPGNTIYF
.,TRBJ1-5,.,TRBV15,TGTGCCACCAGCAGAGGAAGGGAGAATAGCAATCAGCCCCAGCATTTT,CATSRGRENSNQPQHF
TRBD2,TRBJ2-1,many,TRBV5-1,TGCGCCAGCAGCTTGGACGGGGGGGTCTCCTACAATGAGCAGTTCTTC,CASSLDGGVSYNEQFF
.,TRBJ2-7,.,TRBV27,TGTGCCAGCATTCCCTTAGGTCAGGCAATCTACGAGCAGTACTTC,CASIPLGQAIYEQYF
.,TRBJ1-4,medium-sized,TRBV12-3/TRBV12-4,TGTGCCAGCAGTTCCCGGGAAAATGAAAAACTGTTTTTT,CASSSRENEKLFF
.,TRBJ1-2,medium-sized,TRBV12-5,TGTGCTAGTGGTTTAGGCGGCGTGCACTATGGCTACACCTTC,CASGLGGVHYGYTF
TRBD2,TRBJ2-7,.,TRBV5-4,TGTGCCAGCAGCAACGGACTAGCGGGAGGACGGGAGCAGTACTTC,CASSNGLAGGREQYF
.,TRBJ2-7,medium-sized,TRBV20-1,TGCAGTGCTAACGGGGCGTCTTACGAGCAGTACTTC,CSANGASYEQYF
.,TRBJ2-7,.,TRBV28,TGTGCCAGCAGTCCCACTACCCGTTACGAGCAGTACTTC,CASSPTTRYEQYF
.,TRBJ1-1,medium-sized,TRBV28,TGTGCCAGCAACTTAGGGGGGGCAGGGACTGAAGCTTTCTTT,CASNLGGAGTEAFF
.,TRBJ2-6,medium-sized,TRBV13,TGTGCCAGCAGCTTTCGTCAGGGAGGGGCCAACGTCCTGACTTTC,CASSFRQGGANVLTF
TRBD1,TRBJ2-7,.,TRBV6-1,TGTGCCAGCAGTGAAATGACAGGGCCCTACGAGCAGTACTTC,CASSEMTGPYEQYF
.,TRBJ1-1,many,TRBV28,TGTGCCAGCAGTTTGGTAGGGGCCGAGAACACTGAAGCTTTCTTT,CASSLVGAENTEAFF
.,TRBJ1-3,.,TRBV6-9,TGTGCCAGCAGTTTAAGGACACCCATCTCTGGAAACACCATATATTTT,CASSLRTPISGNTIYF
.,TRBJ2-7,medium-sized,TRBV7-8,TGTGCCAGCAGCTTAGGTCCCCTCCGAGGATTACATCTGTTCGAGCAGTACTTC,CASSLGPLRGLHLFEQYF
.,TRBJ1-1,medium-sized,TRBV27,TGTGCCAGCAGTTTGGGGTGGAACACTGAAGCTTTCTTT,CASSLGWNTEAFF
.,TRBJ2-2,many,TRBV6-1,TGTGCCAGCAGGGTGGTAAGGGCGAACACCGGGGAGCTGTTTTTT,CASRVVRANTGELFF
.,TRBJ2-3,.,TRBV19,TGTGCCAGTAGTATAGACAGGGCCGAGCAGTATTTT,CASSIDRAEQYF
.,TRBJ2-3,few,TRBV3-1,TGTGCCAGCAGCCACAGGGGCGCAACAGATACGCAGTATTTT,CASSHRGATDTQYF
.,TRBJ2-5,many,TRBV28,TGTGCCAGCAACCCAGGGGAAAGAGAGACCCAGTACTTC,CASNPGERETQYF
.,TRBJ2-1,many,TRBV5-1,TGCGCCAGCAGCTTGGCCATGTCCGTCAACAATGAGCAGTTCTTC,CASSLAMSVNNEQFF
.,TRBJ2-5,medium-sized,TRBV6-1,TGTGCCAGCAGTGAAGAAGTAGACAGCCCAGGGGAGACCCAGTACTTC,CASSEEVDSPGETQYF
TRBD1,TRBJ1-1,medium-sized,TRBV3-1,TGTGCCAGCGGAATCCAGGGGGGAAAGAACACTGAAGCTTTCTTT,CASGIQGGKNTEAFF
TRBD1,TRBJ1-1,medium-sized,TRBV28,TGTGCCAGCAGAACGGACAGGGCGAGTGCTGAAGCTTTCTTT,CASRTDRASAEAFF
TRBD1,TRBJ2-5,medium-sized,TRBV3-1,TGTGCCAGCAGCTTAGGGACAGGGACAGAGACCCAGTACTTC,CASSLGTGTETQYF
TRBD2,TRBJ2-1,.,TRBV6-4,TGTGCCAGCAGTCGACTAGCGGGAGTCGAGGAGCAGTTCTTC,CASSRLAGVEEQFF
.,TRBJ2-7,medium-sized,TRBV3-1,TGTGCCAGCAGCCTGGACGGACATGAGCAGTACTTC,CASSLDGHEQYF
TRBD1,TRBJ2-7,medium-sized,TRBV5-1,TGCGCCAGCAAGGCCGGGACAGGGATATACGAGCAGTACTTC,CASKAGTGIYEQYF
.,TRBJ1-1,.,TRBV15,TGTGCCACCAGCAGTGGCAGGGAACTTGTGAACACTGAAGCTTTCTTT,CATSSGRELVNTEAFF
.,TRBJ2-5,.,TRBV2,TGTGCCAGCAGTATTCGAGGAGTCGAGACCCAGTACTTC,CASSIRGVETQYF
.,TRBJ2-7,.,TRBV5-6,TGTGCCAGCACTCTCGGAGCTTACGAGCAGTACTTC,CASTLGAYEQYF
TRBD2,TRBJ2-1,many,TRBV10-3,TGTGCCATCAGTGATTGGCTAGCGGGAGGCAATGAGCAGTTCTTC,CAISDWLAGGNEQFF
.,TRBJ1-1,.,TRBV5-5,TGTGCCAGCAGCTTGGGGTTTAAGGTGAACACTGAAGCTTTCTTT,CASSLGFKVNTEAFF
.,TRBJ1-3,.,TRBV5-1,TGCGCCAGCAGCGGAGGGGACTCTGGAAACACCATATATTTT,CASSGGDSGNTIYF
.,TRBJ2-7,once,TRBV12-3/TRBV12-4,TGTGCCAGCAGTAGGGGAGACTACTACGAGCAGTACTTC,CASSRGDYYEQYF
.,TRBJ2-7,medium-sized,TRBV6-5,TGTGCCAGCAGTTACGGTAGTAGGCAGTACTTC,CASSYGSRQYF
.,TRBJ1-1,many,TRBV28,TGTGCCAGCAGGGGGGGTTACTTAAAGAACACTGAAGCTTTCTTT,CASRGGYLKNTEAFF